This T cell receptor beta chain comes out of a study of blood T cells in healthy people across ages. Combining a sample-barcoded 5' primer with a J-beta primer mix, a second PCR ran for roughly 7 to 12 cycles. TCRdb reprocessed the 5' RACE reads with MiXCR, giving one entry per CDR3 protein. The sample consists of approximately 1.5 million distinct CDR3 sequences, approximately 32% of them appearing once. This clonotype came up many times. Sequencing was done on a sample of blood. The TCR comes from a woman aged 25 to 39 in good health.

The CDR3 region has the DNA TGCAGCGTTCTAGGGATCGACCCCCGAGGGGACTACGAGCAGTACTTC. Translated, it gives CSVLGIDPRGDYEQYF. V usage is TRBV29-1 and J usage is TRBJ2-7; D possibly matches TRBD1 or TRBD2 (5 bases each). This CDR3 spans 16 amino acids. Trimming pared 5 bases from V and 3 bases from J, leaving 23 bases between. Germline CDR1 reads SQVTM; CDR2 reads ANQGSEA.